The 23 T cell receptor beta chains presented below share a single source sample, sequenced in a study of shared clonotypes between healthy human individuals. The data were produced by immunoSEQ multiplex PCR, yet TCRdb's version contains in-frame clones alone and is incomplete. The sample includes over a million clones, about 70% of them seen just once. The sequencing sample was made of memory CD4+ T cells sorted from blood. Subset of the sample: CD45RA-negative fraction. The receptors shown here come from a man aged 18 to 35 in good health.

This clone was found a few times. The chain recombines TRBV18 with TRBJ2-1, with D possibly matching TRBD2 (5 bases). Germline values: CDR1 KGHSH, CDR2 LQKENI. This CDR3 is built from 13 residues. V lost 5 bases and J 3 bases, leaving 8 bases between the germline ends. CDR3 sequence reads: CASSLAIYNEQFF. The CDR3 DNA reads TGTGCCAGCTCATTAGCGATCTACAATGAGCAGTTCTTC.

This chain joins TRBV28 and TRBJ2-3, with D tentatively TRBD2 (6 bases). Germline loops: CDR1 MDHEN, CDR2 SYDVKM. The CDR3 has 16 residues. Trimming removed 6 bases at V and 0 bases at J, with 16 bases between. The CDR3 DNA sequence: TGTGCCAGCAGCCCTACCAGCGGGTTCAGCACAGATACGCAGTATTTT. Its protein is CASSPTSGFSTDTQYF.

This chain links TRBV7-6 with TRBJ1-4; 8 positions agree with TRBD1. The germline V gene has CDR1 SGHVS and CDR2 FNYEAQ. The CDR3 is 15 residues long. The V and J ends lost 6 bases and 6 bases, in that order; junction bases with no gene match: 9. The CDR3 is CASSRGQGAYEKLFF. CDR3 DNA: TGTGCCAGCAGTCGGGGGCAGGGGGCGTATGAAAAACTGTTTTTT.

This clone was recorded at least ten times. The identical CDR3 is also encoded by other nucleotide sequences in the sample. The CDR3 protein is CASGSGDTDTQYF. The CDR3 nucleotides are TGCGCCAGCGGTTCGGGGGACACAGATACGCAGTATTTT. This sequence joins TRBV5-1 and TRBJ2-3, with TRBD2 as a possible D gene (6 bases). Looked up from germline, CDR1 is SGHRS and CDR2 is YFSETQ. With 7 bases removed from V and 2 bases from J, the gap between germline ends came to 11 bases. The CDR3 is made up of 13 amino acids.

This clone was observed a single time. V usage is TRBV6-1 and J usage is TRBJ1-4; a weak D match, TRBD1 (5 bases). Germline V gives CDR1 MNHNS, CDR2 SASEGT. The CDR3 spans 15 residues. Trimming pared 7 bases from V and 8 bases from J, leaving 20 bases between. The CDR3 loop is CASTPGAGLIEKLFF. DNA for the CDR3: TGTGCCAGCACCCCCGGCGCAGGGCTAATCGAAAAACTGTTTTTT.

This rearrangement joins TRBV5-4 to TRBJ2-2; D assignment may be TRBD1 or TRBD2 (6 bases each). With 4 bases removed from V and 6 bases from J, the gap between germline ends came to 13 bases. CDR1 and CDR2 (germline): SGHNT, YYREEE (reference sequence). The CDR3 runs 14 residues. DNA for the CDR3: TGTGCCAGCAGCCGAACGGGGGCCCCCGGGGAGCTGTTTTTT. This translates into CASSRTGAPGELFF.

This chain's CDR3 is CASSTDDRLAKNIQYF. DNA of the CDR3: TGTGCCAGCAGCACTGATGACAGACTAGCCAAAAACATTCAGTACTTC. The rearrangement links TRBV21-1 to TRBJ2-4; the DNA was not compared with TRBD1, the D call given in the table. TRBV21-1 is designated a pseudogene. This CDR3 comprises 16 residues.

On this clone: A much larger clone lies a single base off, so this may be a read error. The rearrangement uses TRBV7-2 and TRBJ2-5, with D possibly TRBD1 on 6 matching bases. V dropped 4 bases and J dropped 2 bases, with 8 bases sitting between them. The CDR3 covers 13 residues. Germline assignment: CDR1 SGHTA and CDR2 FQGNSA. CDR3 sequence reads: CASSWGQQETQYF. The CDR3 nucleotides read TGTGCCAGCAGCTGGGGACAACAAGAGACCCAGTACTTC.

This rearrangement joins TRBV23-1 to TRBJ1-2; weak D call: TRBD1 (5 bases). TRBV23-1 belongs to the ORF category, with a function that is uncertain. There are 13 residues in the CDR3. V dropped 1 base and J dropped 7 bases, with 10 bases sitting between them. Written as DNA, the CDR3 is TGCGCCAGCAGTCAATTCCAGGGTGGTGGCTACACCTTC. Translation: CASSQFQGGGYTF.

DNA for the CDR3: TGTGCGACCGTCTCCGGGACAGCCCAAGAGACCCAGTACTTC. Translating it yields CATVSGTAQETQYF. This rearrangement joins TRBV6-1 to TRBJ2-5; 7 bases map to TRBD1. The length of the CDR3 is 14 residues. Germline CDR1 MNHNS, CDR2 SASEGT.

V is TRBV6-6 and J is TRBJ1-2; D remains unclear. Germline V lookup: CDR1 MNHNY, CDR2 SVGAGI (reference sequence). CDR3 length: 12 residues. Trimming stripped 11 bases from V and 1 base from J, with 11 bases between. The CDR3 spells CAPYRSNYGYTF. The DNA of the CDR3 is TGTGCCCCCTATCGGAGTAACTATGGCTACACCTTC.

The V call is TRBV7-9, the J call TRBJ1-1; D is possibly TRBD1 (5 bases). Per the germline V gene, CDR1 is SEHNR and CDR2 is FQNEAQ (reference sequence). The CDR3 runs 13 residues. The V and J ends lost 6 bases and 1 base respectively, with 9 bases between them. The CDR3 DNA sequence: TGTGCCAGCAGTCAAACAGGGAACACTGAAGCTTTCTTT. Amino acid sequence: CASSQTGNTEAFF.

The V call is TRBV4-1, the J call TRBJ1-2, with a tentative D call TRBD1 (5 bases). V shed 4 bases and J shed 8 bases, with 17 bases lying between them. The germline V gene has CDR1 MGHRA and CDR2 YSYEKL. The CDR3 sequence is 14 residues long. In DNA, the CDR3 is TGCGCCAGCAGCCCCCCCGGACAAATTGGAGGCTACACCTTC. Protein product: CASSPPGQIGGYTF.

The J gene is TRBJ2-1, the V gene TRBV19; TRBD1 aligns across 9 bases. Germline CDR1 reads LNHDA; CDR2 reads SQIVND (reference sequence). J was trimmed by 6 bases and V by 5 bases; bases with no gene match: 5. The CDR3 loop spans 14 amino acids. The CDR3 is CASSLGQGRNEQFF. The CDR3 DNA reads as TGTGCCAGTAGTCTGGGACAGGGTCGCAATGAGCAGTTCTTC. Based on the CDR3 plus reference TRBV19 and TRBJ2-1, the full variable domain is DGGITQSPKYLFRKEGQNVTLSCEQNLNHDAMYWYRQDPGQGLRLIYYSQIVNDFQKGDIAEGYSVSREKKESFPLTVTSAQKNPTAFYLCASSLGQGRNEQFFGPGTRLTVL.

V gene TRBV10-3 combines with J gene TRBJ2-2; D is undetermined. The germline gives CDR1 ENHRY, CDR2 SYGVKD. Trimming shortened V by 4 bases and J by 4 bases, and 16 bases separated the two germline ends. The CDR3 length is 16 residues. The CDR3 loop reads CAISVGSMKSTGELFF. For the CDR3, the DNA is TGTGCCATCAGTGTTGGCTCTATGAAATCCACCGGGGAGCTGTTTTTT.

The chain employs TRBV6-5 and TRBJ2-1; TRBD2 matches at 8 bases. Trimming cost V 7 bases and J 4 bases; bases outside gene matches: 9. CDR3 length: 15 residues. Germline V gives CDR1 MNHEY, CDR2 SVGAGI. The CDR3 region is CASNPESGGYNEQFF. CDR3 bases: TGTGCCAGCAACCCTGAATCGGGGGGGTACAATGAGCAGTTCTTC.

The chain employs TRBV11-2 and TRBJ2-1; 8 bases map to TRBD2. Germline V gives CDR1 SGHAT, CDR2 FQNNGV. Unmatched junction bases numbered 2, after V lost 1 base and J lost 0 bases. The CDR3 loop spans 16 amino acids. DNA for the CDR3: TGTGCCAGCAGCTTAGCGGGGGGGTCCTCCTACAATGAGCAGTTCTTC. This sequence encodes CASSLAGGSSYNEQFF.

This sequence joins TRBV7-9 and TRBJ2-7; either TRBD1 or TRBD2 may fit D (5 bases each). Trimming took 2 bases from V and 3 from J, leaving 17 bases between them. Germline loops: CDR1 SEHNR, CDR2 FQNEAQ (reference sequence). The CDR3 is made up of 16 amino acids. The CDR3 protein is CASSLFMGQGVYEQYF. The CDR3 DNA sequence: TGTGCCAGCAGCTTATTTATGGGGCAGGGAGTCTACGAGCAGTACTTC. The whole variable domain, remainder taken from reference TRBV7-9 and TRBJ2-7, is DTGVSQNPRHKITKRGQNVTFRCDPISEHNRLYWYRQTLGQGPEFLTYFQNEAQLEKSRLLSDRFSAERPKGSFSTLEIQRTEQGDSAMYLCASSLFMGQGVYEQYFGPGTRLTVT.

Concerning this clone: Other DNA variants within this sample encode the same CDR3. V usage is TRBV6-6 and J usage is TRBJ2-1; D remains ambiguous. This CDR3 comprises 11 residues. Germline CDR1 is MNHNY and CDR2 is SVGAGI (reference sequence). V lost 3 bases and J lost 8, with 5 bases in between. CDR3 sequence: CASSYIDEQFF. DNA of the CDR3: TGTGCCAGCAGTTATATCGATGAGCAGTTCTTC.

The chain is built from TRBV13 and TRBJ2-2; a possible D gene is TRBD1 (5 bases). Trimming stripped 5 bases from V and 1 base from J, with 17 bases between. Germline V CDR1 and CDR2: PRHDT, FYEKMQ (reference sequence). The CDR3 spans 17 residues. This CDR3 reads CASSRRYLGLNTGELFF. In DNA, the CDR3 is TGTGCCAGCAGCCGAAGGTATCTGGGGCTGAACACCGGGGAGCTGTTTTTT.

This clone was seen only once. The gene calls are TRBV15 and TRBJ2-4; TRBD1 aligns across 7 bases. Unmatched junction bases numbered 15, after V lost 6 bases and J lost 1 base. CDR3 size: 18 residues. Looked up from germline, CDR1 is LNHNV and CDR2 is YYDKDF (reference sequence). CDR3 in amino acids: CATSIPGRGGLAKNIQYF. The DNA of the CDR3 is TGTGCCACCAGTATACCGGGTCGAGGGGGCCTGGCCAAAAACATTCAGTACTTC.

The V call is TRBV28, the J call TRBJ2-5; D not certain. The CDR3 has 16 amino acids. Per the germline V gene, CDR1 is MDHEN and CDR2 is SYDVKM. The V gene lost 0 bases and the J gene lost 2 bases, with 13 bases spanning the gap. The CDR3 spells CASSLWSLGTQETQYF. In DNA, the CDR3 is TGTGCCAGCAGTTTATGGAGTTTGGGAACACAAGAGACCCAGTACTTC.

This clone showed up many times. The chain couples TRBV27 to TRBJ1-2, with D tentatively TRBD1 (5 bases). There are 14 residues in the CDR3. Per the germline V gene, CDR1 is MNHEY and CDR2 is SMNVEV (reference sequence). The V and J ends lost 6 bases and 2 bases respectively, with 13 bases between them. CDR3 amino acids: CASSWDGRNYGYTF. The CDR3 DNA reads TGTGCCAGCAGCTGGGACGGCCGGAACTATGGCTACACCTTC.